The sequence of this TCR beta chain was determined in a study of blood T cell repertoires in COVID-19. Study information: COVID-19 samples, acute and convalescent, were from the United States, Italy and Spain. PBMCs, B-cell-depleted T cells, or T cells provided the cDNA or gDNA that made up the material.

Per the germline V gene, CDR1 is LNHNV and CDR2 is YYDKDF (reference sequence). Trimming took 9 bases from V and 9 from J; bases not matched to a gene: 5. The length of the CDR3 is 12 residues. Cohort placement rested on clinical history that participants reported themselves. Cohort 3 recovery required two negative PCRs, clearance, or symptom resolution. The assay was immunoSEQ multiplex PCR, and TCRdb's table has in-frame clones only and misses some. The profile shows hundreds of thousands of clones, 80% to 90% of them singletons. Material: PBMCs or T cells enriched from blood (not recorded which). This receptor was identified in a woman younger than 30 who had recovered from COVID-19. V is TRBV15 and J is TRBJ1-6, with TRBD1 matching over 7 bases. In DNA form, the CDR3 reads TGTGCCACGACAGGGATTGGTTCACCCCTCCACTTT. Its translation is CATTGIGSPLHF.